The clone carrying this T cell receptor (beta chain) has only one observation. The record originates from a study of blood T cell repertoires in COVID-19. Study at large: Sites across the United States, Italy and Spain contributed samples from acute and convalescent COVID-19. Sources were T cells, B-cell-depleted T cells, or PBMCs; the material itself was cDNA or gDNA.

Original processing notes: Estimates of nucleated cell counts were drawn from the amplification of reference gene primers. The assay was immunoSEQ multiplex PCR, and TCRdb's table has in-frame clones only and misses some. V and J calls and clone size are copied from that table; D and trimming were computed from the DNA. The sample holds 88,000 or so clones, around four fifths seen once. Sequenced input: peripheral blood. The source of this sequence is a human donor in a cohort sampled during active COVID-19.

The CDR3 sequence: CASTSGAANTGELFF. The CDR3 DNA sequence: TGCGCCAGCACTAGCGGGGCAGCGAACACCGGGGAGCTGTTTTTT. The chain has TRBV5-1 and TRBJ2-2, with 9 bases lining up with TRBD2. From germline, CDR1 is SGHRS and CDR2 YFSETQ. This CDR3 comprises 15 residues. V lost 6 bases, J lost 0 bases, and 3 bases stayed unmatched.